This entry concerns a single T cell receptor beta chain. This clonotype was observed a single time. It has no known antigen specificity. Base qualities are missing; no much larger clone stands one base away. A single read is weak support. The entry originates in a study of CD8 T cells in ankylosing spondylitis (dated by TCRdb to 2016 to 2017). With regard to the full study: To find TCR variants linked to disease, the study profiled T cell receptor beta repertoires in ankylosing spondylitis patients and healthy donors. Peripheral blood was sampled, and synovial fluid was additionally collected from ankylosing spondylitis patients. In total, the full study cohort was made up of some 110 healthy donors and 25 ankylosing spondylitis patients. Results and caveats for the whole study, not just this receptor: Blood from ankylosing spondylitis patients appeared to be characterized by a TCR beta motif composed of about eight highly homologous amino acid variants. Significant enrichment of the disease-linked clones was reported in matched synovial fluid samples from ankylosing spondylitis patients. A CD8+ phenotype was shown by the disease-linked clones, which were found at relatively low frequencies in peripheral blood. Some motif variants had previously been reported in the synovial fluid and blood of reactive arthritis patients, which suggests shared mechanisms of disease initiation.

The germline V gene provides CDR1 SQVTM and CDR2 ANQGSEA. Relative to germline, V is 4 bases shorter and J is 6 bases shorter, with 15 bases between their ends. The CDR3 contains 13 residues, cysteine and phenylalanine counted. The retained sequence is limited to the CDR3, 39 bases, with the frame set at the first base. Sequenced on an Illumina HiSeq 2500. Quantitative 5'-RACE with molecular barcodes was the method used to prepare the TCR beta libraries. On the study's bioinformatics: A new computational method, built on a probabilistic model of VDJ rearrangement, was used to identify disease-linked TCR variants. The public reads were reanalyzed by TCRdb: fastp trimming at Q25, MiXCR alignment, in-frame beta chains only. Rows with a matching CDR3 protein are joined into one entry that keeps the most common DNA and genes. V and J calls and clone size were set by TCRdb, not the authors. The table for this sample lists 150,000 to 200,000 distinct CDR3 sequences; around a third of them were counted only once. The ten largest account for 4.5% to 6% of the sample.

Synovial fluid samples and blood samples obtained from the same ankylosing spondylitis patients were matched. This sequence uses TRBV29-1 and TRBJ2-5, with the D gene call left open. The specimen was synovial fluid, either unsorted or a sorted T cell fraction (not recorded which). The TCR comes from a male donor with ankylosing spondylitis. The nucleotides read TGCAGCGTTGGGCGTGAGACTCCTCAGACCCAGTACTTC. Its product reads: CSVGRETPQTQYF.